The sequence of this T cell receptor (beta chain) was determined in a study of identical twins. From the 5' RACE reads, TCRdb called clonotypes with MiXCR, one entry per CDR3 protein. The sample has about 920,000 distinct CDR3 sequences, 9% to 15% seen once. Findings of the study overall: Conclusions were based on cross-sectional statistical analysis, without following the same donors. Beta out-of-frame sequences showed weaker excess sharing between twins. There were fewer insertions in abundant cord blood beta clonotypes, but memory repertoires showed no such pattern.

Germline V CDR1 and CDR2: ENHRY, SYGVKD. V was pared by 0 bases and J by 2 bases, with 8 bases between. The CDR3 has 14 amino acids. Note on this clonotype: Its antigen is not known. The conserved final phenylalanine or tryptophan is absent from the CDR3, which likely points to a read error.

These same data were also listed under a study on yellow fever vaccine responses in identical twins. According to that study: Convergence reportedly seemed to mark part of the twins' vaccine T cell response, with personalization marking the rest.

The TCR was taken from a woman aged 18-35 years in good health. Sequenced input: PBMCs. The J gene is TRBJ2-7, the V gene TRBV10-3, with D unresolved. The CDR3, as DNA: TGTGCCATCAGTGAGTCGATCGGGCCCTACGAGCAGTACCTC. This gives the protein CAISESIGPYEQYL.